Following are 10 T cell receptor beta chains from one sample sequenced in a study of cytomegalovirus exposure and HLA in healthy donors. PCR amplification relied on 60 Vbeta primers (plus 13 Jbeta primers). Repertoires were generated with immunoSEQ multiplex PCR, while TCRdb's copy carries only in-frame clones and drops some. This sample's clone table lists 130,000 to 150,000 clones. The sequenced sample consisted of PBMCs. The source is a male donor in good health and CMV-seronegative.

CDR3 nucleotide sequence: TGTGCCAGCAGCGTTGGACAGGGAAGCGCTGAAGCTTTCTTT. Amino acids: CASSVGQGSAEAFF. This rearrangement joins TRBV9 to TRBJ1-1; 8 positions agree with TRBD1. The CDR3 is 14 residues long. The trim removed 2 bases at V and 6 bases at J, leaving 6 bases unmatched. Germline V lookup: CDR1 SGDLS, CDR2 YYNGEE.

The chain is built from TRBV4-2 and TRBJ2-7, with D possibly TRBD2 on 6 matching bases. The V gene lost 0 bases and the J gene lost 2 bases, with 14 bases spanning the gap. This CDR3 is built from 16 residues. CDR1 and CDR2 (germline): LGHNA, YNFKEQ. DNA for the CDR3: TGTGCCAGCAGCCAAGAAAGCGCGGGGCGCCCCTACGAGCAGTACTTC. Amino acid sequence: CASSQESAGRPYEQYF.

V gene TRBV11-1 combines with J gene TRBJ1-4, with 10 bases matching TRBD1. V lost 0 bases to trimming and J lost 5 bases; unmatched junction nucleotides: 0. Germline loops: CDR1 SGHAT, CDR2 FQDESV (reference sequence). The CDR3 is 15 amino acids. CDR3 in DNA: TGTGCCAGCAGCTTAGCGACAGGGGGCAATGAAAAACTGTTTTTT. Residues: CASSLATGGNEKLFF.

The chain couples TRBV6-5 to TRBJ1-3, with D unclear. The germline V and J ends were trimmed by 6 bases and 2 bases, with 14 bases remaining between them. CDR1 MNHEY and CDR2 SVGAGI come from the germline V gene. This CDR3 comprises 15 residues. Here the CDR3 DNA reads TGTGCCAGCAGCCATAACCCCGGGGCTGGAAACACCATATATTTT. Translated: CASSHNPGAGNTIYF.

The gene calls are TRBV5-6 and TRBJ2-7; maybe TRBD1 (5 bases). Per the germline V gene, CDR1 is SGHDT and CDR2 is YYEEEE. The CDR3 loop spans 14 amino acids. Trimming removed 5 bases from V and 2 bases from J, with 14 bases in between. The CDR3 loop reads CASRDTSSAYEQYF. Written as DNA, the CDR3 is TGTGCCAGCAGGGACACTTCATCCGCCTACGAGCAGTACTTC.

With respect to this clone: No DNA is shown, since the ends of the CDR3 on it are uncertain; the CDR3 is the one TCRdb lists. This CDR3 reads CASSVGVGTPGYF. The chain recombines TRBV9 with TRBJ2-7; the table's D gene call, TRBD1, was not cross checked with the DNA. Germline assignment: CDR1 SGDLS and CDR2 YYNGEE. The length of the CDR3 is 13 amino acids, counting both ends.

The V gene is TRBV5-6, the J gene TRBJ2-3; 9 nucleotides match TRBD1. Germline trimming cut 6 bases from V and 4 bases from J; bases unmatched to any gene: 12. Germline CDR1 and CDR2: SGHDT and YYEEEE. This CDR3 is built from 16 residues. CDR3 residues: CASTVPGQGIPDTQYF. Written as DNA, the CDR3 is TGTGCCAGCACCGTACCGGGACAGGGTATCCCAGATACGCAGTATTTT.

This chain uses TRBV27 with TRBJ1-4; a possible D gene is TRBD1 (5 bases). Trimming took off 0 bases at V and 10 bases at J, with 15 bases between the two ends. The CDR3 loop spans 15 amino acids. CDR1 is MNHEY and CDR2 is SMNVEV in the germline V gene (reference sequence). The CDR3 DNA sequence: TGTGCCAGCAGTTTATCAGGGGAGGCAATCGGAAAACTGTTTTTT. Its protein product is CASSLSGEAIGKLFF. Full variable domain (outside the CDR3, taken from reference TRBV27 and TRBJ1-4): EAQVTQNPRYLITVTGKKLTVTCSQNMNHEYMSWYRQDPGLGLRQIYYSMNVEVTDKGDVPEGYKVSRKEKRNFPLILESPSPNQTSLYFCASSLSGEAIGKLFFGSGTQLSVL.

This chain uses TRBV15 with TRBJ1-1; 8 bases agree with TRBD1. V lost 6 bases, J lost 0 bases, and 3 bases stayed unmatched. In germline, CDR1 is LNHNV, CDR2 YYDKDF (reference sequence). The CDR3 spans 14 residues. The CDR3, as DNA: TGTGCCACCAGTTCGACAGGGGTGAACACTGAAGCTTTCTTT. Translated, it gives CATSSTGVNTEAFF. Drawing the rest from reference TRBV15 and TRBJ1-1, the complete variable domain is DAMVIQNPRYQVTQFGKPVTLSCSQTLNHNVMYWYQQKSSQAPKLLFHYYDKDFNNEADTPDNFQSRRPNTSFCFLDIRSPGLGDTAMYLCATSSTGVNTEAFFGQGTRLTVV.

The chain uses TRBV5-6 and TRBJ1-2; D perhaps matches TRBD1 (6 bases). V was clipped by 4 bases and J by 4 bases, with 11 bases between them. The germline gives CDR1 SGHDT, CDR2 YYEEEE. The CDR3 contains 13 residues. The chain's CDR3 is CASSGGAGYGYTF. DNA for the CDR3: TGTGCCAGCAGCGGGGGGGCCGGCTATGGCTACACCTTC.